These T cell receptor beta chains were read from a single sample in a study of cytomegalovirus exposure and HLA in healthy donors. Some clones are missing from TCRdb's copy, which holds only in-frame ones; the method was immunoSEQ multiplex PCR. The table lists 150,000 to 200,000 clones, 84% of them singletons. Material: PBMCs. These receptors were obtained from a boy between 5 and 17 years old in good health and CMV-seronegative. CDR3s include the opening cysteine and the closing phenylalanine or tryptophan. D genes are given only for firm matches. Size is omitted from some rows. Given values are once, few, many or a class for expanded clones.

J: TRBJ2-7; length: 17; V: TRBV30; size: .; D: TRBD1; DNA: TGTGCCTGGGTTCGGACAGGGGGCTTGTCGGGAGACTACGAGCAGTACTTC; CDR3: CAWVRTGGLSGDYEQYF
J: TRBJ2-1; length: 17; V: TRBV14; size: .; D: .; DNA: TGTGCCAGCAGCCAAGGTGTGGAGCAGGGGCCCCTCAATGAGCAGTTCTTC; CDR3: CASSQGVEQGPLNEQFF
J: TRBJ1-3; length: 13; V: TRBV29-1; size: .; D: .; DNA: TGCAGCGTTGTGTACAGCTCTGGAAACACCATATATTTT; CDR3: CSVVYSSGNTIYF
J: TRBJ1-2; length: 16; V: TRBV6-1; size: once; D: .; DNA: TGTGCCAGCAGTGAAGCGTTGGGCAGGCTTTCGGATGGCTACACCTTC; CDR3: CASSEALGRLSDGYTF
J: TRBJ1-5; length: 15; V: TRBV21-1; size: .; D: .; DNA: TGTGCCAGCAGCAAGGGGGCCGTTTGCAATCAGCCCCAGCATTTT; CDR3: CASSKGAVCNQPQHF
J: TRBJ2-7; length: 15; V: TRBV7-2; size: .; D: TRBD1; DNA: TGTGCCAGCGGCGTATCGACAGGGCTTGGGTACGAGCAGTACTTC; CDR3: CASGVSTGLGYEQYF
J: TRBJ2-3; length: 15; V: TRBV7-6; size: few; D: .; DNA: TGTGCCAGCAGCTTGGGTAGCGCCTTAGGGTATACGCAGTATTTT; CDR3: CASSLGSALGYTQYF
J: TRBJ1-1; length: 17; V: TRBV19; size: .; D: TRBD1; DNA: TGTGCCAGTGATGGGCTCGACCCAGGGGGGATTAACACTGAAGCTTTCTTT; CDR3: CASDGLDPGGINTEAFF
J: TRBJ2-7; length: 13; V: TRBV27; size: .; D: .; DNA: TGTGCCAGCAGTTTAGGAGGCTTCTACGAGCAGTACTTC; CDR3: CASSLGGFYEQYF
J: TRBJ1-2; length: 17; V: TRBV19; size: .; D: .; DNA: TGTGCCAGTAGTACCCGACTACAGGGAAGTTTCCACTATGGCTACACCTTC; CDR3: CASSTRLQGSFHYGYTF
J: TRBJ2-1; length: 14; V: TRBV7-8; size: .; D: TRBD1; DNA: TGTGCCAGCAGCAAGGACAGGGTGGTTGGTGAGCAGTTCTTC; CDR3: CASSKDRVVGEQFF
J: TRBJ1-5; length: 16; V: TRBV6-1; size: .; D: TRBD1; DNA: TGTGCCAGCAGTGAAGAGTTAGGGACAGCAAATCAGCCCCAGCATTTT; CDR3: CASSEELGTANQPQHF
J: TRBJ2-2; length: 16; V: TRBV9; size: .; D: .; DNA: TGTGCCAGCAGCGGATCAGGGCTTCCTCGCACCGGGGAGCTGTTTTTT; CDR3: CASSGSGLPRTGELFF
J: TRBJ2-2; length: 15; V: TRBV27; size: .; D: TRBD2; DNA: TGTGCCAGCAAACCGGGACTAATGAACACCGGGGAGCTGTTTTTT; CDR3: CASKPGLMNTGELFF
J: TRBJ1-1; length: 15; V: TRBV15; size: .; D: .; DNA: TGTGCCACCAGCAGAGATCGTGGCGGGGGCACTGAAGCTTTCTTT; CDR3: CATSRDRGGGTEAFF
J: TRBJ2-1; length: 19; V: TRBV4-1; size: few; D: TRBD2; DNA: TGCGCCAGCAGCCAAGCGATCTGGGCAAGGACTAGGTCCCTAGATGAGCAGTTCTTC; CDR3: CASSQAIWARTRSLDEQFF
J: TRBJ2-1; length: 15; V: TRBV6-1; size: .; D: TRBD2; DNA: TGTGCCAGCAGTGAATTTAGCGGGGGTTCCAATGAGCAGTTCTTC; CDR3: CASSEFSGGSNEQFF
J: TRBJ1-6; length: 13; V: TRBV6-5; size: .; D: .; DNA: TGTGCCAGCAGTTACTCTTGGAGCTCACCCCTCCACTTT; CDR3: CASSYSWSSPLHF
J: TRBJ1-2; length: 17; V: TRBV23-1; size: .; D: .; DNA: TGCGCCAGCAGTCAATTGAAGTTACGGGAGTGGCGGAATGGCTACACCTTC; CDR3: CASSQLKLREWRNGYTF
J: TRBJ2-1; length: 17; V: TRBV9; size: .; D: TRBD2; DNA: TGTGCCAGCAGCGTCCTCGGGACTAGCGGGGCCTACAATGAGCAGTTCTTC; CDR3: CASSVLGTSGAYNEQFF
J: TRBJ1-2; length: 14; V: TRBV27; size: few; D: .; DNA: TGTGCCAGCTCCCCGGGGGGTAGGTACACTGGCTACACCTTC; CDR3: CASSPGGRYTGYTF
J: TRBJ2-5; length: 12; V: TRBV5-6; size: .; D: .; DNA: TGTGCCAGCAGCTCGATGAGCGAGACCCAGTACTTC; CDR3: CASSSMSETQYF
J: TRBJ2-5; length: 13; V: TRBV5-1; size: .; D: TRBD2; DNA: TGCGCCAGCAGCCCGGGGGGGGGAGAGACCCAGTACTTC; CDR3: CASSPGGGETQYF
J: TRBJ2-1; length: 14; V: TRBV5-4; size: .; D: TRBD2; DNA: TGTGCCACTACGGGTAGCGGGAGCCCCAATGAGCAGTTCTTC; CDR3: CATTGSGSPNEQFF
J: TRBJ2-1; length: 13; V: TRBV28; size: .; D: .; DNA: TGTGCCAGCGGCGGGACGGTCTACAATGAGCAGTTCTTC; CDR3: CASGGTVYNEQFF
J: TRBJ2-5; length: 18; V: TRBV9; size: .; D: .; DNA: TGTGCCAGCAGCGTATTGGTCCCTATTGCAGGGTACCAAGAGACCCAGTACTTC; CDR3: CASSVLVPIAGYQETQYF
J: TRBJ1-1; length: 13; V: TRBV27; size: .; D: TRBD1; DNA: TGTGCCAGCAGTAACAGGGGTGGCACTGAAGCTTTCTTT; CDR3: CASSNRGGTEAFF
J: TRBJ2-7; length: 14; V: TRBV30; size: .; D: TRBD2; DNA: TGTGCCTGGGCGGGGGCGGGAGGGTTCACCGAGCAGTACTTC; CDR3: CAWAGAGGFTEQYF
J: TRBJ2-3; length: 14; V: TRBV28; size: once; D: TRBD1; DNA: TGTGCCAGCAGGGACAGGGGTCGCACAGATACGCAGTATTTT; CDR3: CASRDRGRTDTQYF
J: TRBJ1-4; length: 17; V: TRBV2; size: few; D: .; DNA: TGTGCCAGCAAGCGGGACAAGACCGTTGCAACTAATGAAAAACTGTTTTTT; CDR3: CASKRDKTVATNEKLFF
J: TRBJ2-7; length: 16; V: TRBV4-3; size: .; D: .; DNA: TGCGCCAGCAGCCAAGTCCTCTCCCACAGGTTCGACGAGCAGTACTTC; CDR3: CASSQVLSHRFDEQYF
J: TRBJ2-7; length: 12; V: TRBV7-8; size: .; D: .; DNA: TGTGCCAGCAGCCTTTCCGCCTACGAGCAGTACTTC; CDR3: CASSLSAYEQYF
J: TRBJ1-5; length: 16; V: TRBV7-2; size: .; D: TRBD1; DNA: TGTGCCAGCAGCCCGTCCCGGGACAGGGTCTATCAGCCCCAGCATTTT; CDR3: CASSPSRDRVYQPQHF
J: TRBJ1-1; length: 15; V: TRBV30; size: .; D: .; DNA: TGTGCCTGGAGACCTATCGACGGGGTCTACACTGAAGCTTTCTTT; CDR3: CAWRPIDGVYTEAFF
J: TRBJ2-7; length: 15; V: TRBV7-2; size: .; D: .; DNA: TGTGCCAGCAGCTTAGGGGCAGGGGGGACCTACGAGCAGTACTTC; CDR3: CASSLGAGGTYEQYF
J: TRBJ2-1; length: 14; V: TRBV9; size: .; D: TRBD2; DNA: TGTGCCAGCAGTGGTGGGGGAGGGGTGGCTGAGCAGTTCTTC; CDR3: CASSGGGGVAEQFF
J: TRBJ1-2; length: 13; V: TRBV5-6; size: .; D: TRBD1; DNA: TGTGCCAGCAGGGGACAGGGCGGCTATGGCTACACCTTC; CDR3: CASRGQGGYGYTF
J: TRBJ2-5; length: 15; V: TRBV9; size: .; D: TRBD2; DNA: TGTGCCAGCAGCCTCGGCGGGGGTAGTTGGGAGACCCAGTACTTC; CDR3: CASSLGGGSWETQYF
J: TRBJ1-5; length: 15; V: TRBV7-2; size: .; D: TRBD1; DNA: TGTGCCAGCAGCTTAGTCAGGGGGCAGAATCAGCCCCAGCATTTT; CDR3: CASSLVRGQNQPQHF
J: TRBJ1-4; length: 14; V: TRBV11-2; size: .; D: TRBD1; DNA: TGTGCCAGCAGGGCGGACAGGGCCCGGGGAAAACTGTTTTTT; CDR3: CASRADRARGKLFF
J: TRBJ1-4; length: 12; V: TRBV7-9; size: .; D: .; DNA: TGTGCCAGCAGCCGCGCGGGGGAAAAACTGTTTTTT; CDR3: CASSRAGEKLFF
J: TRBJ1-1; length: 14; V: TRBV7-3; size: .; D: .; DNA: TGTGCCAGCAGCTCAGGGGTAGGAAACACTGAAGCTTTCTTT; CDR3: CASSSGVGNTEAFF
J: TRBJ2-1; length: 16; V: TRBV15; size: once; D: .; DNA: TGTGCCACCAGCAGCCCTAGACAGCCAAATAACGATGAGCAGTTCTTC; CDR3: CATSSPRQPNNDEQFF
J: TRBJ1-1; length: 14; V: TRBV7-3; size: once; D: .; DNA: TGTGCCAGCAGCTTAAAGTCCAGGGGCACTGAAGCTTTCTTT; CDR3: CASSLKSRGTEAFF
J: TRBJ1-6; length: 15; V: TRBV4-2; size: .; D: .; DNA: TGTGCCAGCAGCCAAGGGAACGTGGAGAATTCACCCCTCCACTTT; CDR3: CASSQGNVENSPLHF
J: TRBJ1-2; length: 17; V: TRBV9; size: .; D: .; DNA: TGTGCCAGCAGCCCCCGTCCCCCCCAGGAGGGGAACTATGGCTACACCTTC; CDR3: CASSPRPPQEGNYGYTF
J: TRBJ1-5; length: 16; V: TRBV25-1; size: .; D: .; DNA: TGTGCCAGCAGTGAATCGGGGGTTGGAGGGAATCAGCCCCAGCATTTT; CDR3: CASSESGVGGNQPQHF
J: TRBJ1-2; length: 16; V: TRBV19; size: .; D: TRBD1; DNA: TGTGCCAGTAGTACTTCTAGGACAGGGGGATCCTATGGCTACACCTTC; CDR3: CASSTSRTGGSYGYTF
J: TRBJ2-1; length: 17; V: TRBV7-2; size: .; D: .; DNA: TGTGCCAGCAGCCCCTACGGCCGGGGGGCCATCTACAATGAGCAGTTCTTC; CDR3: CASSPYGRGAIYNEQFF
J: TRBJ1-5; length: 16; V: TRBV30; size: .; D: TRBD1; DNA: TGTGCCTGGAGCCCACCGGGACAGGGAAATGGTCAGCCCCAGCATTTT; CDR3: CAWSPPGQGNGQPQHF
J: TRBJ1-4; length: 16; V: TRBV4-1; size: .; D: TRBD1; DNA: TGCGCCAGCAGCCGGGACAGGGATCCCACTAATGAAAAACTGTTTTTT; CDR3: CASSRDRDPTNEKLFF
J: TRBJ2-1; length: 16; V: TRBV11-2; size: .; D: .; DNA: TGTGCCAGCAGCTTAGGAGCGGATAGCTCCTACAATGAGCAGTTCTTC; CDR3: CASSLGADSSYNEQFF
J: TRBJ2-3; length: 21; V: TRBV7-3; size: .; D: .; DNA: TGTGCCAGCAGCTCCTCCGGGTCGAATAGGGACAAAACAGCCCGAACAGATACGCAGTATTTT; CDR3: CASSSSGSNRDKTARTDTQYF
J: TRBJ2-1; length: 15; V: TRBV9; size: .; D: .; DNA: TGTGCCAGCAGCCCCGAGGCGCGCTCCTACAATGAGCAGTTCTTC; CDR3: CASSPEARSYNEQFF
J: TRBJ2-4; length: 15; V: TRBV6-5; size: .; D: TRBD1; DNA: TGTGCCAGCAGCCCAACAGGGGCCCCTCAAAACATTCAGTACTTC; CDR3: CASSPTGAPQNIQYF
J: TRBJ2-2; length: 13; V: TRBV19; size: .; D: .; DNA: TGTGCCAGTAAACAGAAGAACACCGGGGAGCTGTTTTTT; CDR3: CASKQKNTGELFF